The rows below give T cell receptor beta chains drawn from one sample of a study of shared clonotypes between healthy human individuals. Profiled with immunoSEQ multiplex PCR; TCRdb holds only in-frame clones, not every one. The profile covers around 2,000,000 clones, with less than 95% appearing a single time and 0.9% to 1.5% taken by the ten largest. The material sequenced was naive CD8+ T cells sorted from blood. The receptors stem from a man aged 18 to 29 in good health. Both conserved end residues are part of each CDR3. A D gene is named only where the DNA matches it firmly. A clone size is listed for some rows: how often the clone was seen (once, few, many), or a class if it is expanded.

. TRBJ1-2 TRBV7-9 TRBD1 TGTGCCAGCAGCTTAGTGGGACAGGGTAACTATGGCTACACCTTC CASSLVGQGNYGYTF
. TRBJ1-1 TRBV5-4 . TGTGCCAGCAGCTTGTGGTGGGGCGCTGAAGCTTTCTTT CASSLWWGAEAFF
. TRBJ2-5 TRBV6-5 . TGTGCCAGCGGGTCTAGAGGGACCGAGACCCAGTACTTC CASGSRGTETQYF
. TRBJ2-6 TRBV7-2 . TGTGCCAGCAGCTTAGGGATTTCAGGTCTACTCTCTGGGGCCAACGTCCTGACTTTC CASSLGISGLLSGANVLTF
. TRBJ1-2 TRBV6-5 . TGTGCCAGCAGAGACATCAGAACCCCCCTCTATGGCTACACCTTC CASRDIRTPLYGYTF
. TRBJ2-2 TRBV10-3 . TGTGCCATCAGTGAGTCTGAGACCAGGGGCACCGGGGAGCTGTTTTTT CAISESETRGTGELFF
. TRBJ1-1 TRBV6-6 . TGTGCCAGCAGTTCCAGGGGGAACACTGAAGCTTTCTTT CASSSRGNTEAFF
. TRBJ2-6 TRBV5-6 TRBD1 TGTGCCAGCTTACAAGGACAGGGGGTTACTGGGGCCAACGTCCTGACTTTC CASLQGQGVTGANVLTF
. TRBJ1-5 TRBV30 . TGTGCCTGGAGTGGGGGGCCCTGGGATCAGCCCCAGCATTTT CAWSGGPWDQPQHF
. TRBJ1-1 TRBV6-6 . TGTGCCAGCAGTTACCTCACGGAGAACACTGAAGCTTTCTTT CASSYLTENTEAFF
. TRBJ2-7 TRBV5-8 . TGTGCCAGCAGCTTGGTAAGCTACGAGCAGTACTTC CASSLVSYEQYF
few TRBJ1-2 TRBV6-1 . TGTGCCAGCAATTGGAGTTATGGCTACACCTTC CASNWSYGYTF
. TRBJ2-1 TRBV9 TRBD2 TGTGCCAGCAGCCTGGGACTAGCGGGGTACAATGAGCAGTTCTTC CASSLGLAGYNEQFF
. TRBJ2-7 TRBV9 TRBD2 TGTGCCAGCAGCGTAGGGGATAGCGGGACTTACGAGCAGTACTTC CASSVGDSGTYEQYF
. TRBJ1-5 TRBV4-3 TRBD1 TGCGCCAGCAGCCTTTGGGACAGGGGGAGTCAGCCCCAGCATTTT CASSLWDRGSQPQHF
. TRBJ1-1 TRBV5-6 . TGTGCCAGCAGCTTGGCGGCAGATGAAGCTTTCTTT CASSLAADEAFF
. TRBJ2-1 TRBV5-4 . TGTGCCAGCAGCTTGGCCTCTAGCTTCTATGAGCAGTTCTTC CASSLASSFYEQFF
. TRBJ2-3 TRBV27 . TGTGCCAGCAGTTCCCTAGCGTTAACAGATACGCAGTATTTT CASSSLALTDTQYF
. TRBJ1-1 TRBV5-4 TRBD1 TGTGCCAGCAGCTTTCAGGGGGAGAACACTGAAGCTTTCTTT CASSFQGENTEAFF
once TRBJ2-1 TRBV7-6 TRBD2 TGTGCCAGCAGCTTATTACTAGCGGGGCAGGATGAGCAGTTCTTC CASSLLLAGQDEQFF
. TRBJ1-5 TRBV19 TRBD1 TGTGCCAGTAGTATAGATCCAGGGGGCGGTCAGCCCCAGCATTTT CASSIDPGGGQPQHF
. TRBJ2-2 TRBV6-1 . TGTGCCAGCAGTGACTGGACAGCCTTGAACACCGGGGAGCTGTTTTTT CASSDWTALNTGELFF
once TRBJ1-1 TRBV9 . TGTGCCAGCGGATCCGGGCTGGATGACACTGAAGCTTTCTTT CASGSGLDDTEAFF
. TRBJ1-4 TRBV6-1 . TGTGCCAGCAGTGTGCCGGGACAAGGAAATGAAAAACTGTTTTTT CASSVPGQGNEKLFF
. TRBJ2-3 TRBV11-1 TRBD2 TGTGCCAGCAGCTTTGCATCCGGGGGGGATACGCAGTATTTT CASSFASGGDTQYF
. TRBJ2-7 TRBV4-3 TRBD1 TGCGCCAGCAGCCAGGAAACAGGGGAAGGTACCTACGAGCAGTACTTC CASSQETGEGTYEQYF
. TRBJ2-7 TRBV5-1 . TGCGCCAGCAGCCCCGGGTCCGAGCAGTACTTC CASSPGSEQYF
. TRBJ1-2 TRBV27 . TGTGCCAGCAGTTTATCCAGGGGTAACATGCAAGGCTACACCTTC CASSLSRGNMQGYTF
. TRBJ2-6 TRBV19 . TGTGCCAGTAGGGAGGTAGCCTCTGGGGCCAACGTCCTGACTTTC CASREVASGANVLTF
. TRBJ1-2 TRBV7-9 TRBD1 TGTGCCAGCAGCACGACGACAGGGAATGGCTACACCTTC CASSTTTGNGYTF
once TRBJ2-7 TRBV5-5 . TGTGCCAGCAGCTTTCCAGGGAGAGAATACGAGCAGTACTTC CASSFPGREYEQYF
. TRBJ2-1 TRBV28 . TGTGCCAGCAGTCCCCGTTTGGGGGAGCAGTTCTTC CASSPRLGEQFF
. TRBJ2-1 TRBV4-3 . TGCGCCAGCAGCCAAGATTTTGGAGTCGATGAGCAGTTCTTC CASSQDFGVDEQFF
. TRBJ2-7 TRBV27 . TGTGCCAGCAGCCCTACATTAGCCTACGAGCAGTACTTC CASSPTLAYEQYF
. TRBJ2-1 TRBV9 . TGTGCCAGCAGCGTAGGTCTAGTCAACGATGAGCAGTTCTTC CASSVGLVNDEQFF
once TRBJ2-7 TRBV7-2 . TGTGCCAGCAGCCCTGGGGGGCAGAACTACGAGCAGTACTTC CASSPGGQNYEQYF
. TRBJ2-7 TRBV5-4 . TGTGCCAGCAGCGGAACAGCGGACGAGCAGTACTTC CASSGTADEQYF
. TRBJ2-5 TRBV7-9 . TGTGCCAGCAGCTTGGCGCTAGCTGGGGCAGAGACCCAGTACTTC CASSLALAGAETQYF
. TRBJ2-5 TRBV27 . TGTGCCAGCATAGGAGGCCAAGAGACCCAGTACTTC CASIGGQETQYF
. TRBJ1-5 TRBV27 TRBD1 TGTGCCAGCAGTTTATCGGGGCCGGGTCAGGGGGCCCAGCATTTT CASSLSGPGQGAQHF
. TRBJ1-6 TRBV6-5 . TGTGCCAGCGAAGGGCAGGGTTCACCCCTCCACTTT CASEGQGSPLHF
. TRBJ1-1 TRBV28 . TGTGCCAGCAGTTTTGCCGGTGTGAACACTGAAGCTTTCTTT CASSFAGVNTEAFF
. TRBJ1-5 TRBV5-8 . TGTGCCAGCAGCTTCGTTTTCGAACGGTACAATCAGCCCCAGCATTTT CASSFVFERYNQPQHF
. TRBJ2-7 TRBV28 . TGTGCCAGCAGTTTAATCTCCCCGGCCTTCTCCTACGAGCAGTACTTC CASSLISPAFSYEQYF
. TRBJ2-1 TRBV29-1 TRBD2 TGCAGCGTCCTGGGACTAGCGAGCTATGAGCAGTTCTTC CSVLGLASYEQFF
. TRBJ2-2 TRBV4-1 TRBD1 TGCGCCAGCAGCCAAGAGCCCACAGGGGGCGTTTGGACCGGGGAGCTGTTTTTT CASSQEPTGGVWTGELFF
. TRBJ2-7 TRBV27 TRBD2 TGTGCCAGCAGTTGGTCTAGCGGTTACTACGAGCAGTACTTC CASSWSSGYYEQYF
. TRBJ2-7 TRBV19 . TGTGCCAGTAGTATCGGGGGCAGAAGTTACGAGCAGTACTTC CASSIGGRSYEQYF
. TRBJ1-2 TRBV9 . TGTGCCAGCAGCGGATTAGGGAATGGCTACACCTTC CASSGLGNGYTF
. TRBJ2-1 TRBV4-3 TRBD2 TGCGCCAGCAGCCCACTAGCGGGAGAGTACAATGAGCAGTTCTTC CASSPLAGEYNEQFF
. TRBJ2-2 TRBV5-4 . TGTGCCAGCAGCTTGGAAGGGCACACCGGGGAGCTGTTTTTT CASSLEGHTGELFF
. TRBJ1-3 TRBV19 . TGTGCCAGTAGTACGTTAATCCGGGACGGCAGCTCTGGAAACACCATATATTTT CASSTLIRDGSSGNTIYF
. TRBJ2-7 TRBV2 . TGTGCCACCTCCGACAGTGGCGAGCAGTACTTC CATSDSGEQYF
once TRBJ2-3 TRBV7-2 . TGTGCCAGCAGCTCCGTGGTCGGGGGCGGTAGCACAGATACGCAGTATTTT CASSSVVGGGSTDTQYF